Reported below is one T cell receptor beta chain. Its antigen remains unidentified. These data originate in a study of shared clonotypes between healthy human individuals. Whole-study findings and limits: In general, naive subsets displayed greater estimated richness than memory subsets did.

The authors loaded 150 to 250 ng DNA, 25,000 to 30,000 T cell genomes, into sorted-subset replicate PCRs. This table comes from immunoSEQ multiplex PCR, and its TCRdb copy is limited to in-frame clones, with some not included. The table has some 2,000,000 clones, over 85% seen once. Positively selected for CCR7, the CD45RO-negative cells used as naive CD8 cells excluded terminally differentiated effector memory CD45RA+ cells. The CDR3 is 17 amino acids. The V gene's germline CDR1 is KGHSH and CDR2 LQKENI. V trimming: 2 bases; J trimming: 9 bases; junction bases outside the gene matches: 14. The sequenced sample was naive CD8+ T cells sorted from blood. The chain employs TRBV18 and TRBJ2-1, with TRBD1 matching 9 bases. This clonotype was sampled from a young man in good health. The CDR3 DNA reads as TGTGCCAGCTCACCAGACGGGACAGGGTTTCTAGTTGGTGAGCAGTTCTTC. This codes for CASSPDGTGFLVGEQFF.